What follows are 21 T cell receptor beta chains derived from one specimen sequenced in a study of OX40 agonist ivuxolimab in advanced cancers. The data were produced by immunoSEQ multiplex PCR, yet TCRdb's version contains in-frame clones alone and is incomplete. The data contain some 51,000 clones, 65% to 85% of them singletons. Specimen: CD4+ or CD8+ T cells sorted from blood, collected in a trial of the OX40 agonist ivuxolimab. The receptor source for this set is an adult with an advanced solid tumor such as melanoma, head and neck, liver or kidney cancer.

This sequence joins TRBV27 and TRBJ1-1; a possible D gene is TRBD1 (5 bases). V was cut by 2 bases and J by 4 bases, with 26 bases left in between. CDR3 length: 19 residues. The germline CDR1 and CDR2 sequences are MNHEY and SMNVEV (reference sequence). This CDR3 reads CASSLVSPRGRRWGTEAFF. The CDR3 region has the DNA TGTGCCAGCAGTTTAGTCTCCCCCCGGGGACGCCGGTGGGGCACTGAAGCTTTCTTT.

In this sample, this clone is medium-sized. The chain recombines TRBV11-2 with TRBJ2-4, with D hard to call. Trimming removed 2 bases at V and 7 bases at J, with 3 bases between. CDR1 is SGHAT, CDR2 FQNNGV, per germline. The CDR3 totals 11 residues. In nucleotides, the CDR3 is TGTGCCAGCAGCTTAATGAACATTCAGTACTTC. It yields the protein CASSLMNIQYF.

Written as DNA, the CDR3 is TGTGCCAGCTCACCAGAAGCGGGGGGACTTGGAAACACCATATATTTT. Amino acids: CASSPEAGGLGNTIYF. This chain links TRBV18 with TRBJ1-3, with D possibly being TRBD1 (5 bases). Trimming took 2 bases from V and 3 from J, leaving 14 bases between them. The CDR3 consists of 16 residues. Looked up from germline, CDR1 is KGHSH and CDR2 is LQKENI.

This chain joins TRBV9 and TRBJ2-1; 14 nucleotides match TRBD2. V lost 0 bases to trimming and J lost 0 bases; unmatched junction nucleotides: 2. The CDR3 extends over 18 amino acids. The germline gives CDR1 SGDLS, CDR2 YYNGEE. This CDR3 is CASSVAGLAGGSYNEQFF. Written as DNA, the CDR3 is TGTGCCAGCAGCGTAGCTGGACTAGCGGGAGGCTCCTACAATGAGCAGTTCTTC. The complete variable domain, with remaining parts taken from reference TRBV9 and TRBJ2-1, reads DSGVTQTPKHLITATGQRVTLRCSPRSGDLSVYWYQQSLDQGLQFLIQYYNGEERAKGNILERFSAQQFPDLHSELNLSSLELGDSALYFCASSVAGLAGGSYNEQFFGPGTRLTVL.

The genes are TRBV10-3 and TRBJ1-2; D perhaps matches TRBD1 (5 bases). V gave up 6 bases and J gave up 2 bases, with 7 bases separating them. The germline gives CDR1 ENHRY, CDR2 SYGVKD. This CDR3 is built from 12 residues. Here the CDR3 reads CAIRAGNYGYTF. The CDR3 bases are TGTGCCATCAGGGCAGGGAACTATGGCTACACCTTC.

V and J are TRBV30 and TRBJ2-5, with a weak D call TRBD2 (6 bases). The CDR3 contains 11 residues. The germline V gene has CDR1 GTSNPN and CDR2 SVGIG (reference sequence). V lost 3 bases to trimming and J lost 7 bases, with 9 bases between them. In nucleotides, the CDR3 is TGTGCCTGGAGCGGGGGAGTGACCCAGTACTTC. Translating it yields CAWSGGVTQYF.

V and J are TRBV5-1 and TRBJ2-1, with TRBD1 identical over 9 bases. J lost 2 bases, V lost 0 bases, and 6 bases had no gene match. The CDR3 has 17 amino acids. Germline values: CDR1 SGHRS, CDR2 YFSETQ. The CDR3 DNA reads as TGCGCCAGCAGCTTGGTAGGGACAGGGAGCGCCTACAATGAGCAGTTCTTC. Its translation: CASSLVGTGSAYNEQFF.

This clone came up a few times. The chain combines TRBV18 with TRBJ1-5; 7 nucleotides agree with TRBD1. CDR1 and CDR2 from the germline V gene are KGHSH and LQKENI. The CDR3 covers 13 residues. The ends lost 2 bases at V and 16 bases at J; junction bases unmatched: 11. The CDR3 protein is CASSPGTGDSVHF. The CDR3 nucleotides read TGTGCCAGCTCACCAGGTACCGGGGACAGTGTCCATTTT.

This chain links TRBV18 with TRBJ2-7; D gene uncertain. Germline V gene data show CDR1 as KGHSH and CDR2 as LQKENI. The CDR3 covers 14 residues. V was pared by 5 bases and J by 4 bases, with 15 bases between. The CDR3 bases are TGTGCCAGCTCAGTGGCGGAGCGAGATTACGAGCAGTACTTC. Translated: CASSVAERDYEQYF.

The chain uses TRBV27 and TRBJ2-5, with D possibly matching TRBD2 (5 bases). This CDR3 spans 14 amino acids. CDR1 is MNHEY, CDR2 SMNVEV, per germline (reference sequence). The ends were cut back, 5 bases at V and 4 bases at J, with 14 bases in the middle. The CDR3 DNA reads TGTGCCAGCAGTCCCCTGAGGGTGGGAGAGACCCAGTACTTC. Translation gives CASSPLRVGETQYF.

This clone appeared a single time. The chain employs TRBV5-1 and TRBJ1-4, with D hard to call. The V gene's germline CDR1 is SGHRS and CDR2 YFSETQ. The CDR3 consists of 14 residues. V was clipped by 3 bases and J by 8 bases, with 14 bases between them. In nucleotides, the CDR3 is TGCGCCAGCAGCTCCGGGAGGTACGGGGAAAAACTGTTTTTT. Protein sequence: CASSSGRYGEKLFF.

This chain connects TRBV19 to TRBJ1-5, with 12 bases aligning to TRBD1. V lost 9 bases to trimming and J lost 6 bases; unmatched junction nucleotides: 9. The CDR3 is made up of 15 amino acids. Germline assignment: CDR1 LNHDA and CDR2 SQIVND (reference sequence). CDR3 amino acids: CASLGQGALGQPQHF. For the CDR3, the DNA is TGTGCCAGCTTGGGACAGGGGGCTCTAGGTCAGCCCCAGCATTTT.

The chain is built from TRBV2 and TRBJ1-1; D remains ambiguous. The CDR3 has 13 amino acids. V was cut by 7 bases and J by 4 bases, with 13 bases left in between. The germline V gene encodes CDR1 SNHLY and CDR2 FYNNEI. CDR3 amino acids: CASTASRPTEAFF. As DNA, the CDR3 is TGTGCCAGCACGGCCAGCCGACCCACTGAAGCTTTCTTT.

The gene calls are TRBV10-2 and TRBJ2-7, with D unresolved. The CDR3 has 14 residues. Per germline, CDR1 WSHSY and CDR2 SAAADI. The V gene lost 8 bases and the J gene lost 4 bases, with 18 bases spanning the gap. CDR3 coding DNA: TGCGCCAGCGCCTCGGGCGGAGCGATTTACGAGCAGTACTTC. Its translation: CASASGGAIYEQYF.

This clone was seen a few times. The chain joins TRBV2 to TRBJ2-3, with 10 bases that match TRBD2. The CDR3 totals 16 residues. V dropped 2 bases and J dropped 2; count of bases not matched to a gene: 4. Germline V gene data show CDR1 as SNHLY and CDR2 as FYNNEI. The CDR3 spells CASSEPSGSATDTQYF. In DNA, the CDR3 is TGTGCCAGCAGTGAACCTAGCGGGAGCGCCACAGATACGCAGTATTTT.

This clone was recorded once. CDR3 sequence (DNA): TGTGCCACCCATCAGCAGGGAGACACTGAAGCTTTCTTT. It translates to CATHQQGDTEAFF. V usage is TRBV7-8 and J usage is TRBJ1-1; maybe TRBD1 (5 bases). Trimming removed 10 bases at V and 3 bases at J, with 15 bases between. CDR1 and CDR2 from the germline V gene are SGHVS and FQNEAQ. CDR3 length equals 13 residues.

The rearrangement uses TRBV27 and TRBJ2-1; the D is unclear. CDR1 is MNHEY and CDR2 is SMNVEV in the germline V gene (reference sequence). Trimming removed 8 bases from V and 3 bases from J, with 14 bases in between. The CDR3 covers 14 residues. As DNA, the CDR3 is TGTGCCAGCTCCCACCAGAGGAGCTACAATGAGCAGTTCTTC. Translating gives CASSHQRSYNEQFF.

This chain connects TRBV6-6 to TRBJ2-6; possibly TRBD2 for D (6 bases). V lost 6 bases, J lost 1 base, and 10 bases lay in between. Looked up from germline, CDR1 is MNHNY and CDR2 is SVGAGI (reference sequence). The CDR3 sequence is 15 residues long. In DNA, the CDR3 is TGTGCCAGCAGGGGGGGTATTTCTGGGGCCAACGTCCTGACTTTC. Amino acids: CASRGGISGANVLTF.

This chain links TRBV28 with TRBJ2-5, with D perhaps TRBD1 (5 bases). The J call may be faulty, since TRBJ2-7 better matches the DNA end. CDR1 and CDR2 from the germline V gene are MDHEN and SYDVKM. This CDR3 spans 11 amino acids. CDR3 coding DNA: TGTGCCAGCCTGCTAGGGGCCGAGCAGTACTTC. It is translated as CASLLGAEQYF.

The chain uses TRBV27 and TRBJ2-3, with 7 bases fitting TRBD1. The CDR3 covers 13 residues. The germline gives CDR1 MNHEY, CDR2 SMNVEV (reference sequence). Trimming at V came to 7 bases and at J to 3 bases, leaving 4 bases not matched to a gene. As DNA, the CDR3 is TGTGCCAGCAAGGTACAGGGGACAGATACGCAGTATTTT. Translated: CASKVQGTDTQYF.

The chain employs TRBV5-4 and TRBJ1-2, with D perhaps TRBD1 (5 bases). Germline V lookup: CDR1 SGHNT, CDR2 YYREEE (reference sequence). V was cut by 3 bases and J by 8 bases, with 20 bases left in between. The CDR3 is 15 residues long. CDR3 residues: CASSSPLGGARGYTF. CDR3 bases: TGTGCCAGCAGCTCGCCCCTCGGAGGGGCGAGGGGCTACACCTTC. The entire variable domain, with the rest obtained from reference TRBV5-4 and TRBJ1-2, is as follows: ETGVTQSPTHLIKTRGQQVTLRCSSQSGHNTVSWYQQALGQGPQFIFQYYREEENGRGNFPPRFSGLQFPNYSSELNVNALELDDSALYLCASSSPLGGARGYTFGSGTRLTVV.